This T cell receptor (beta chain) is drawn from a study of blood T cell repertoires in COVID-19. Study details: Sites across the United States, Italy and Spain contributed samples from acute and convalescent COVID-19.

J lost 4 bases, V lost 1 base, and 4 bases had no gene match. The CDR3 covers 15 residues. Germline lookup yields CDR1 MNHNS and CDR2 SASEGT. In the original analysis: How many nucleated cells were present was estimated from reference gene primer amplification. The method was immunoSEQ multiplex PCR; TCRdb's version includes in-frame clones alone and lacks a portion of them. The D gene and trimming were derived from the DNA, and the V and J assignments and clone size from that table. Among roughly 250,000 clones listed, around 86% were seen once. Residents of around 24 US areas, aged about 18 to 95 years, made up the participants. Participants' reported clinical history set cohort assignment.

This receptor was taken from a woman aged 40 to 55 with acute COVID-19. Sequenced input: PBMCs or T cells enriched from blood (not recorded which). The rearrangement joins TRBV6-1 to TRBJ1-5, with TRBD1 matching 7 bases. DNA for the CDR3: TGTGCCAGCAGTGAAGGGTCAGGGGGAAATCAGCCCCAGCATTTT. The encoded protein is CASSEGSGGNQPQHF.